The 7 T cell receptor beta chains presented below share a single source sample, sequenced in a study of cytomegalovirus exposure and HLA in healthy donors. Primers: 60 Vbeta forward and 13 Jbeta reverse. TCRdb's table, derived via immunoSEQ multiplex PCR, lists solely in-frame clones and lacks some. The top ten hold over 1.5% of the sample, which has approximately 60,000 clones, just under 85% seen once. Sequencing input: PBMCs. These receptors were collected from a man aged 40-50 years in good health and CMV-seronegative.

This chain uses TRBV5-4 with TRBJ2-1; TRBD1 agrees at 7 bases. This CDR3 contains 12 residues. CDR1 and CDR2 from the germline V gene are SGHNT and YYREEE (reference sequence). With 3 bases clipped from V and 6 bases from J, the junction kept 0 bases outside the gene matches. This chain's CDR3 is CASSSGGNEQFF. In nucleotides, the CDR3 is TGTGCCAGCAGCTCAGGGGGCAATGAGCAGTTCTTC.

This clone occurred once. The V and J genes are TRBV19 and TRBJ1-1, with 10 bases identical to TRBD1. Per germline, CDR1 LNHDA and CDR2 SQIVND (reference sequence). V shed 6 bases and J 5 bases; nucleotides not matched to a gene: 3. The CDR3 totals 13 residues. CDR3 sequence: CASSRQGATEAFF. CDR3 bases: TGTGCCAGTAGCCGACAGGGGGCGACTGAAGCTTTCTTT.

This clone was seen a few times. V gene TRBV6-1 combines with J gene TRBJ1-3, with 7 bases identical to TRBD1. After removal of 4 bases from V and 4 bases from J, the junction contained 10 bases not matched to a gene. The V gene's germline CDR1 is MNHNS and CDR2 SASEGT. This CDR3 has 16 amino acids. CDR3 bases: TGTGCCAGCAGTGCGATGACAGGGATCATGGGAAACACCATATATTTT. Translated: CASSAMTGIMGNTIYF.

Notes on this clone: At one end the junction does not follow the germline gene, possibly because of a read error. J is TRBJ2-1 and V is TRBV7-8; possibly TRBD2 for D (5 bases). CDR1 is SGHVS, CDR2 FQNEAQ, per germline. There are 14 residues in the CDR3. The CDR3 nucleotides are TGTGCCAGCAGCTTAAGAGGGCCCTACAATAAGCAGTTCTTC. Protein sequence: CASSLRGPYNKQFF. Based on the CDR3 plus reference TRBV7-8 and TRBJ2-1, the full variable domain is GAGVSQSPRYKVAKRGQDVALRCDPISGHVSLFWYQQALGQGPEFLTYFQNEAQLDKSGLPSDRFFAERPEGSVSTLKIQRTQQEDSAVYLCASSLRGPYNKQFFGPGTRLTVL.

The gene calls are TRBV25-1 and TRBJ2-3; TRBD2 aligns across 7 bases. Germline values: CDR1 MGHDK, CDR2 SYGVNS. The length of the CDR3 is 15 residues. V lost 6 bases to trimming and J lost 1 base; unmatched junction nucleotides: 7. In nucleotides, the CDR3 is TGTGCCAGCAGCGAGCCCCTAGCGGGCACAGATACGCAGTATTTT. This sequence encodes CASSEPLAGTDTQYF.

This clone was observed a handful of times. The chain employs TRBV6-6 and TRBJ1-3, with TRBD1 matching over 8 bases. Looked up from germline, CDR1 is MNHNY and CDR2 is SVGAGI (reference sequence). The CDR3 is 16 amino acids. Losses at the gene ends were 0 bases for V and 4 bases for J; bases not matched to a gene: 5. The chain's CDR3 is CASSYSDRGSGNTIYF. For the CDR3, the DNA is TGTGCCAGCAGTTACTCAGACAGGGGATCCGGAAACACCATATATTTT.

This clone appeared a few times. The rearrangement links TRBV6-1 to TRBJ2-7; D is unresolved. Germline V CDR1 and CDR2: MNHNS, SASEGT. The CDR3 is 14 amino acids. V lost 4 bases and J lost 0, with 10 bases in between. The CDR3 is CASSVSWSSYEQYF. The DNA for the CDR3 is TGTGCCAGCAGTGTATCGTGGAGCTCCTACGAGCAGTACTTC.